Sequencing of this T cell receptor beta chain was carried out in a study of T-cell reconstitution after alpha-beta-depleted transplantation in children (dated by TCRdb to 2016 to 2017). With regard to the full study: The study quantitatively tracked T-cell immune reconstitution after TCRalphabeta/CD19-depleted allogeneic hematopoietic cell transplantation in children using TCR repertoire profiling. On the study overall, not on this receptor specifically: Over the following months the frequencies of hyperexpanded clones went down, and after one year T-cell counts and TCRbeta diversity were mostly credited to newly produced T cells. The high TCRbeta diversity at day 60 in some patients was ascribed to recipient T cells and intrathymic progenitors that had survived conditioning. About two months after transplant, the apparently early recovery of alphabetaT-cell counts reportedly depended on just several hundred clones that had expanded rapidly and came from non-depleted graft cells.

Reading the label with the study, this specimen's treatment or condition is: allogeneic hematopoietic cell transplantation with graft depleted of TCRalphabeta T cells and CD19 B cells. The children who served as transplant recipients had been given grafts of TCRalphabeta/CD19-depleted allogeneic hematopoietic cells. As to this clonotype: There is no known antigen for this receptor. Per-base qualities were not stored, and no clone one base away is much larger.

Libraries were made using PCR. The sequencer listed for this sample is Illumina HiSeq 2500. TCR library preparation used molecular barcoding, with unique molecular identifiers applied to normalize quantification of the TCRbeta repertoire. TCRdb trimmed public reads at Q25 via fastp, called clones via MiXCR and kept in-frame beta chains. Rows are combined by CDR3 protein, so each entry shows the most common genes and DNA. Across this sample there are around 490,000 distinct CDR3 sequences, with approximately 10% seen only once. Jointly, the top ten make up roughly 15% of the sample. V and J are truncated by 3 bases and 0 bases respectively, leaving an intervening sequence of 12 bases. Looking up the germline V gene yields CDR1 SQVTM and CDR2 ANQGSEA. Reading from cysteine to phenylalanine, the CDR3 counts 14 amino acids. The kept DNA is CDR3 alone, 42 bases in frame from the first base.

The V gene is TRBV29-1 and the J gene is TRBJ2-7, with no confident D gene call. Source: PBMCs, mostly from graft donor cells, taken 180 days after TCRalphabeta/CD19-depleted stem cell transplant. The sequence derives from a female patient between 2 and 15 years old who had a stem cell transplant for aplastic anemia, so the T cells may come from the graft donor. The CDR3 corresponds to CSVEVGPSSYEQYF. The base sequence is TGCAGCGTTGAGGTAGGCCCCAGCTCCTACGAGCAGTACTTC.